The source of this T cell receptor (beta chain) is a study of T cells after yellow fever vaccination. Study-level points and caveats: Abundant clonotypes from the bulk population could get into FACS-sorted repertoires as contaminants.

TCRdb re-analysed the 5' RACE reads in MiXCR, keeping a single row per CDR3 protein. The repertoire includes just under 600,000 distinct CDR3 sequences, around an eighth of them detected once, and more than 12% sits in the top ten. This CDR3 is 15 amino acids long. Trimming took 0 bases from V and 4 from J; bases not matched to a gene: 3. A word on this clonotype: The antigen is unknown.

The genes are TRBV12-3 or TRBV12-4 and TRBJ1-2, with 9 bases matching TRBD1. This TCR was sampled from a young man who received the YFV17D yellow fever vaccine. Sequences were derived from PBMCs, sampled on the day of the yellow fever booster vaccination. The CDR3: CASSLAGTGSYGYTF. For the CDR3, the DNA is TGTGCCAGCAGTTTAGCGGGGACAGGGAGCTATGGCTACACCTTC.